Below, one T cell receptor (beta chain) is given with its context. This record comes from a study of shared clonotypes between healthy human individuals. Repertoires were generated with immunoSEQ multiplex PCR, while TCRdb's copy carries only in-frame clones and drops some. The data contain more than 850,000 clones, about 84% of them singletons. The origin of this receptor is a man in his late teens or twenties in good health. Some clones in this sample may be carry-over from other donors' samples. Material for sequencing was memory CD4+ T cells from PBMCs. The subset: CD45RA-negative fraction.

DNA of the CDR3: TGTGCCAGTAGCCGGGACTACTCCTACGAGCAGTACTTC. Encoded protein: CASSRDYSYEQYF. The chain employs TRBV19 and TRBJ2-7; TRBD2 aligns across 7 bases. This CDR3 region has 13 residues. The V gene's germline CDR1 is LNHDA and CDR2 SQIVND (reference sequence). Losses at the gene ends were 6 bases for V and 0 bases for J; bases not matched to a gene: 2.